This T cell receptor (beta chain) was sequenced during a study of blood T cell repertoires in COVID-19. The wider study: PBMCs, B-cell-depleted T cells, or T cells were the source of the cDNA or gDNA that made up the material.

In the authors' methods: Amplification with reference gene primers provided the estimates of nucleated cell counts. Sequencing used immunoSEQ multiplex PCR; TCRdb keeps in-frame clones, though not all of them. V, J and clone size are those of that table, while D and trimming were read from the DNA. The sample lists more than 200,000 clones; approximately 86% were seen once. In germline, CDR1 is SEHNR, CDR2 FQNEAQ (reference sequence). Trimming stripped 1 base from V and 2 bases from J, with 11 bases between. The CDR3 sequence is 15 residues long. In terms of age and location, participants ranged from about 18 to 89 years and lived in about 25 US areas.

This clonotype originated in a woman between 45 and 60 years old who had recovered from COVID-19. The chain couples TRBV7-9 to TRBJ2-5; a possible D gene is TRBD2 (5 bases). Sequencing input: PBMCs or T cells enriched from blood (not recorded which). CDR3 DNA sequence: TGTGCCAGCAGCTTAGGTCCCCGACTACAAGAGACCCAGTACTTC. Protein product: CASSLGPRLQETQYF.